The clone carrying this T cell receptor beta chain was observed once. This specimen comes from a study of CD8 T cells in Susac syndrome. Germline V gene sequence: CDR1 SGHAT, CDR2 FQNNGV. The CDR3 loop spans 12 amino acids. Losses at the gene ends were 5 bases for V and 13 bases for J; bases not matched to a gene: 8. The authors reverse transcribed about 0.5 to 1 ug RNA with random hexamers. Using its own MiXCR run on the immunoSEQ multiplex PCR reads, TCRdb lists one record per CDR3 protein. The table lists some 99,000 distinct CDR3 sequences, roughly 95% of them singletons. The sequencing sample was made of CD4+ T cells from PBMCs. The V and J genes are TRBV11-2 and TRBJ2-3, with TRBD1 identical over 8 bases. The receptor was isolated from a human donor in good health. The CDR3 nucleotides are TGTGCCAGCAGCCAGGGGGCTAGCCTGGAGTATTTT. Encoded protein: CASSQGASLEYF.